The present T cell receptor beta chain was sequenced within a study of TIL therapy for anti-PD-1-resistant metastatic lung cancer. This was the immunoSEQ v3 assay. This table comes from immunoSEQ multiplex PCR, and its TCRdb copy is limited to in-frame clones, with some not included. In the table there are some 7,600 clones, nearly 75% of which are singletons. Regarding time point: pre-treatment sample, taken before nivolumab and TIL therapy. Tumor tissue came from excised metastases, mostly pleural nodules or supraclavicular lymph nodes. This clone is a singleton in its sample. No antigen is known for it. Study-level findings and limits: TIL cultures after expansion showed higher clonality and lower diversity than baseline tumor (median 6% vs 31%).

The sequencing here drew on tumor tissue, taken at baseline. The sequence derives from a person aged 25-80 years with non-small cell lung cancer.

The CDR3 is CASSVGSRGGLNLYGYTF. The CDR3 DNA sequence: TGTGCCAGCAGCGTAGGTAGCAGGGGGGGTCTGAACCTTTATGGCTACACCTTC. The V gene is TRBV9, the J gene TRBJ1-2; 7 bases match TRBD1. CDR1 and CDR2 from the germline V gene are SGDLS and YYNGEE. The CDR3 extends over 18 amino acids. V shed 0 bases, J shed 5 bases, and the junction held 16 bases outside the gene matches.